This T cell receptor beta chain originates from a study of sequential checkpoint blockade in melanoma. The wider study: First-line arms were nivolumab then ipilimumab, or the reverse, randomized 1:1. TCRβ was sequenced from DNA of 90 to 95 pretreatment tumors.

Study-level findings and limits: For nivolumab-first patients, baseline tumor clonality was associated with response.

Germline V gives CDR1 SGHAT, CDR2 FQDESV (reference sequence). The V and J ends lost 4 bases and 3 bases respectively, with 19 bases between them. This CDR3 spans 17 amino acids. On this clone: The antigen is unknown.

Treatment in this sample: randomized to nivolumab then ipilimumab (arm A) or the reverse (arm B). No patient had prior DNA-damaging chemotherapy. Repertoires were generated with immunoSEQ multiplex PCR, while TCRdb's copy carries only in-frame clones and drops some. The sample lists about 9,600 clones; around 24% were seen once. The sequenced sample was tumor tissue (inferred from file names), obtained from a patient given nivolumab and ipilimumab in sequence. The TCR was taken from a human donor with melanoma. This sequence joins TRBV11-1 and TRBJ2-1; D is ambiguous. CDR3 residues: CASSSSQSGSNYNEQFF. The CDR3 DNA follows: TGTGCCAGCAGCTCCTCCCAGAGTGGGTCTAACTACAATGAGCAGTTCTTC.